This T cell receptor (beta chain) was documented in a study of T cell responses to AZD1222 COVID-19 vaccine. Study findings and constraints: Nearly half of spike-specific TCRs reportedly target unmutated variant regions.

TCRdb keeps only in-frame clones here, not all; method: immunoSEQ multiplex PCR. This table holds tens of thousands of clones, just under 80% found once. Trimming removed 5 bases from V and 9 bases from J, with 11 bases in between. The CDR3 has 12 residues. Germline V gives CDR1 MNHEY, CDR2 SVGEGT. This clone has more than one count but fewer than ten. The antigen is not known. The sequenced sample was peripheral blood, obtained 28 days after the second dose of the MenACWY control vaccine. The sequence came from an adult who received the MenACWY meningococcal vaccine as a control. The chain links TRBV6-2 or TRBV6-3 to TRBJ2-1; D tentatively reads TRBD1 or TRBD2 (5 bases each). CDR3 sequence (DNA): TGTGCCAGCAGTCGAGGGGTGGCTGAGCAGTTCTTC. Encoded protein: CASSRGVAEQFF.